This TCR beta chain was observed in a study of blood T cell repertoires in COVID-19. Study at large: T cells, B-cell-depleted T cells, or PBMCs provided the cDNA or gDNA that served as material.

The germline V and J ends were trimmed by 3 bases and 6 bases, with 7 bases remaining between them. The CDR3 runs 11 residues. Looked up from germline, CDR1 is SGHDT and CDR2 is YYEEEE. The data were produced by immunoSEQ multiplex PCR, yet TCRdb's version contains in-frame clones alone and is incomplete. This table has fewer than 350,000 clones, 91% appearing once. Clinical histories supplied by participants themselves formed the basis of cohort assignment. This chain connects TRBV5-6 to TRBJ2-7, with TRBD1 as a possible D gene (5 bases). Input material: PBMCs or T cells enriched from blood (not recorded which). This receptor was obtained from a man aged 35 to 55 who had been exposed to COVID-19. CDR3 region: CASSSGFEQYF. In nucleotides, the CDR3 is TGTGCCAGCAGCTCAGGGTTCGAGCAGTACTTC.